These 2 T cell receptor beta chains came from one sample sequenced in a study of T-cell memory formation after mild COVID-19. MiXCR was run by TCRdb on the 5' RACE reads, yielding one entry per CDR3 protein. This sample has roughly 500,000 distinct CDR3 sequences, with 20% found just once. The specimen was PBMCs or a T cell subset sorted from them (not recorded which). The receptors were sampled from an adult woman who had mild COVID-19 (a few samples of this study predate the infection). Cell type and time point are not known.

The rearrangement links TRBV24-1 to TRBJ1-6; no clear D. V dropped 7 bases and J dropped 10 bases, with 13 bases sitting between them. From germline, CDR1 is KGHDR and CDR2 SFDVKD. This CDR3 has 13 amino acids. The CDR3 bases are TGTGCCACCAGGGATAAGGGCGAATCACCCCTCCACTTT. It codes for CATRDKGESPLHF.

The chain couples TRBV20-1 to TRBJ2-7; 10 bases are shared with TRBD2. Per the germline V gene, CDR1 is DFQATT and CDR2 is SNEGSKA (reference sequence). V gave up 0 bases and J gave up 1 base; unmatched junction bases: 12. The CDR3 length is 18 residues. The CDR3 reads CSARDRRLAGEKSYEQYF. DNA of the CDR3: TGCAGTGCTAGAGATCGAAGGCTAGCGGGAGAGAAGTCCTACGAGCAGTACTTC.